The 2 T cell receptor beta chains below were found in one sample sequenced in a study of blood T cell repertoires in COVID-19. Profiled with immunoSEQ multiplex PCR; TCRdb holds only in-frame clones, not every one. The sample carries about 330,000 clones, 92% recorded once. The material sequenced was PBMCs or T cells enriched from blood (not recorded which). The source of these receptors is a woman aged 25 to 39 who had recovered from COVID-19.

This clone has just one count. The chain uses TRBV4-3 and TRBJ2-1, with D hard to call. Germline lookup yields CDR1 LGHNA and CDR2 YSLEER. The CDR3 covers 13 residues. V was pared by 0 bases and J by 7 bases, with 7 bases between. The CDR3 here is CASSQDLLNEQFF. In DNA form, the CDR3 reads TGCGCCAGCAGCCAAGATCTCTTGAATGAGCAGTTCTTC.

The genes are TRBV6-4 and TRBJ1-3; perhaps TRBD1 as D (6 bases). The CDR3 is 16 amino acids. V was cut by 0 bases and J by 2 bases, with 11 bases left in between. Per germline, CDR1 MRHNA and CDR2 SNTAGT. The CDR3 spells CASSDSRGGAGNTIYF. CDR3 in DNA: TGTGCCAGCAGTGACTCGAGAGGGGGAGCTGGAAACACCATATATTTT.